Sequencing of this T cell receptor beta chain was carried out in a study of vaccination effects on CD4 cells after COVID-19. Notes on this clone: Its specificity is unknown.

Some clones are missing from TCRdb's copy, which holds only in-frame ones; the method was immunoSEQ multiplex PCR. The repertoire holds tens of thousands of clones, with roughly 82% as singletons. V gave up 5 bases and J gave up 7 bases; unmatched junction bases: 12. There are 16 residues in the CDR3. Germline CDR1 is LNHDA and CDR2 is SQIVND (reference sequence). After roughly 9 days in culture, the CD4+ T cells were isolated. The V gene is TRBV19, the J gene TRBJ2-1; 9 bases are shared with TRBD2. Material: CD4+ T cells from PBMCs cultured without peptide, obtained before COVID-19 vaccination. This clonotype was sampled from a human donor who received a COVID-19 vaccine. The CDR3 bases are TGTGCCAGTAGTCCCGGTAAGGGACTAGCCAGAAATGAGCAGTTCTTC. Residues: CASSPGKGLARNEQFF.